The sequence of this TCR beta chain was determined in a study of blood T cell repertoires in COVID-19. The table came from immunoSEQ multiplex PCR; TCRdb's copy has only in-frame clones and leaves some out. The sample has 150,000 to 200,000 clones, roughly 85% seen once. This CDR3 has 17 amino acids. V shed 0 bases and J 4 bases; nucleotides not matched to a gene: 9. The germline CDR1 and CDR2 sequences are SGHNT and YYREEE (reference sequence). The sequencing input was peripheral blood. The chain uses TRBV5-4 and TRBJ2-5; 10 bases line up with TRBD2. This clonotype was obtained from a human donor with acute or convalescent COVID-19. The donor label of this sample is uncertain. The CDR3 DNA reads TGTGCCAGCAGCTTGGTAGTGCTAGCGGGGGTAGTAGAGACCCAGTACTTC. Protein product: CASSLVVLAGVVETQYF.